This TCR beta chain derives from a study of T cells in Graves' hyperthyroidism and ophthalmopathy. Study-wide results and caveats: A 13 V-J signature model discriminated ophthalmopathy versus stable hyperthyroidism.

This clonotype was observed at least ten times. Its antigen is as yet unknown. The CDR3 runs to 16 residues. The germline gives CDR1 SGDLS, CDR2 YYNGEE. V trimming: 3 bases; J trimming: 2 bases; junction bases outside the gene matches: 7. Patients affected by ophthalmopathy presented a Clinical Activity Score of at least 3, a NOSPECS grade of at least 4, and disease duration below 3 months. Uncontrolled infection, other autoimmune disease, pregnancy or lactation barred patients from enrollment. The PBMCs had their origin in 7.5 to 10 ml of fresh peripheral blood. RNA transcripts served as the template for amplifying TCR beta CDR3 regions. HTBI primers drove first-round RT-PCR of the TCR CDR3. TCRdb redid the calling of the multiplex PCR reads with MiXCR, one entry per CDR3 protein. The table has 600,000 or so distinct CDR3 sequences, about 15% seen once; the top ten hold approximately 12%.

The sequence derives from a woman in her forties or fifties with Graves' ophthalmopathy. The rearrangement joins TRBV9 to TRBJ2-1; 8 nucleotides agree with TRBD2. The sequencing sample was made of blood. DNA for the CDR3: TGTGCCAGCAGCGAACGACTAGCGAAGACCTACAATGAGCAGTTCTTC. It encodes CASSERLAKTYNEQFF. The full variable domain, in which reference TRBV9 and TRBJ2-1 provide the parts outside the CDR3, is DSGVTQTPKHLITATGQRVTLRCSPRSGDLSVYWYQQSLDQGLQFLIQYYNGEERAKGNILERFSAQQFPDLHSELNLSSLELGDSALYFCASSERLAKTYNEQFFGPGTRLTVL.